Listed here are 24 T cell receptor beta chains from one sample, sequenced in a study of T cell changes during pregnancy in multiple sclerosis. Only in-frame clones appear in the TCRdb table, and some are missing; sequencing was by immunoSEQ multiplex PCR. The top ten clones hold 5.5% to 6.5% of a sample with fewer than 45,000 clones, roughly 91% of them seen once. Sequenced here: CD8+ T cells from peripheral blood mononuclear cells, sampled after pregnancy. Every receptor here comes from a female donor in good health, enrolled as a control in a pregnancy study.

The genes are TRBV13 and TRBJ2-7; 7 bases are shared with TRBD2. J lost 0 bases, V lost 5 bases, and 4 bases had no gene match. Germline V gives CDR1 PRHDT, CDR2 FYEKMQ (reference sequence). This CDR3 has 14 residues. The CDR3 is CASSLRLASYEQYF. DNA for the CDR3: TGTGCCAGCAGCCTCAGACTAGCCTCCTACGAGCAGTACTTC.

The V gene is TRBV5-1, the J gene TRBJ2-7; weak D call: TRBD2 (6 bases). Trimming took 3 bases from V and 4 from J, leaving 17 bases between them. The length of the CDR3 is 15 residues. CDR1 SGHRS and CDR2 YFSETQ come from the germline V gene. The CDR3 protein is CASSSGSPGGYEQYF. As DNA, the CDR3 is TGCGCCAGCAGCTCGGGCAGTCCTGGAGGGTACGAGCAGTACTTC.

The rearrangement uses TRBV4-2 and TRBJ2-6; 11 bases agree with TRBD2. Looked up from germline, CDR1 is LGHNA and CDR2 is YNFKEQ. The CDR3 spans 20 residues. With 6 bases clipped from V and 4 bases from J, the junction kept 17 bases outside the gene matches. CDR3 protein: CASSLSGGALVSRGANVLTF. In nucleotides, the CDR3 is TGTGCCAGCAGTCTTAGCGGGGGGGCCCTAGTTTCTCGAGGGGCCAACGTCCTGACTTTC.

CDR3 residues: CATSRGGGRETQYF. CDR3 nucleotide sequence: TGTGCCACCAGCAGAGGGGGCGGGAGGGAGACCCAGTACTTC. The V gene is TRBV15, the J gene TRBJ2-5; 8 positions match TRBD2. The junction had 3 bases not matched to a gene; V was cut back by 1 base and J by 5 bases. The CDR3 covers 14 residues. CDR1 and CDR2 (germline): LNHNV, YYDKDF (reference sequence).

This clone was picked up one time. CDR3: CASSQEEVNEQYF. The CDR3 DNA follows: TGCGCCAGCAGCCAGGAGGAGGTTAATGAGCAGTACTTC. V is TRBV4-1 and J is TRBJ2-7, with TRBD2 as a possible D gene (5 bases). The CDR3 loop spans 13 amino acids. Deletions cut 3 bases from V and 7 bases from J, with 13 bases between. The germline gives CDR1 MGHRA, CDR2 YSYEKL.

The chain employs TRBV6-5 and TRBJ1-6; D not resolved. Per the germline V gene, CDR1 is MNHEY and CDR2 is SVGAGI. The CDR3 extends over 13 amino acids. Trimming took 4 bases from V and 7 from J, leaving 8 bases between them. The CDR3 here is CASSSTENSPLHF. In nucleotides, the CDR3 is TGTGCCAGCAGTTCAACAGAAAATTCACCCCTCCACTTT.

The chain has TRBV23-1 and TRBJ2-7, with unresolved D. TRBV23-1 is an ORF, and what it does is uncertain. The ends were cut back, 2 bases at V and 6 bases at J, with 17 bases in the middle. This CDR3 spans 15 amino acids. The CDR3 sequence is CASSQILGLIPEQYF. DNA for the CDR3: TGCGCCAGCAGTCAAATCCTAGGCCTGATCCCCGAGCAGTACTTC.

The chain couples TRBV19 to TRBJ1-5; D perhaps matches TRBD1 (6 bases). The germline V gene encodes CDR1 LNHDA and CDR2 SQIVND (reference sequence). CDR3 length: 15 amino acids. V was clipped by 3 bases and J by 1 base, with 10 bases between them. CDR3 DNA: TGTGCCAGTAGTATGAGACAGGTCAGCAATCAGCCCCAGCATTTT. Amino acid sequence: CASSMRQVSNQPQHF.

The chain combines TRBV2 with TRBJ1-3; weak D call: TRBD1 (6 bases). Trimming took 4 bases from V and 8 from J, leaving 18 bases between them. CDR1 is SNHLY, CDR2 FYNNEI, per germline. This CDR3 is built from 15 residues. In nucleotides, the CDR3 is TGTGCCAGCAGTGGGGCAGCCCACGAGGGGGACACCATATATTTT. This codes for CASSGAAHEGDTIYF.

The chain links TRBV2 to TRBJ2-7, with a weak D call TRBD2 (6 bases). From germline, CDR1 is SNHLY and CDR2 FYNNEI. This CDR3 region has 12 residues. Trimming removed 9 bases at V and 6 bases at J, with 15 bases between. The CDR3 loop reads CARGPGGLEQYF. As DNA, the CDR3 is TGTGCCAGAGGCCCCGGGGGACTCGAGCAGTACTTC.

V is TRBV27 and J is TRBJ1-5; possible D gene TRBD1, 5 bases. Trimming removed 4 bases at V and 4 bases at J, with 14 bases between. The CDR3 length is 15 residues. Germline V gene sequence: CDR1 MNHEY, CDR2 SMNVEV (reference sequence). As DNA, the CDR3 is TGTGCCAGCAGTTCCGGGGGGGTCCCAAATCAGCCCCAGCATTTT. Protein product: CASSSGGVPNQPQHF.

The gene calls are TRBV5-4 and TRBJ1-2, with D maybe TRBD1 (5 bases). Germline V CDR1 and CDR2: SGHNT, YYREEE (reference sequence). Trimming stripped 4 bases from V and 4 bases from J, with 14 bases between. The CDR3 loop spans 14 amino acids. The CDR3 region has the DNA TGTGCCAGCAGCCCATCGACAGTCCCCTATGGCTACACCTTC. This encodes CASSPSTVPYGYTF. Drawing the rest from reference TRBV5-4 and TRBJ1-2, the complete variable domain is ETGVTQSPTHLIKTRGQQVTLRCSSQSGHNTVSWYQQALGQGPQFIFQYYREEENGRGNFPPRFSGLQFPNYSSELNVNALELDDSALYLCASSPSTVPYGYTFGSGTRLTVV.

The CDR3 DNA reads TGTGCCAGCAGCTCCTACACCGGGGAGCTGTTTTTT. This gives the protein CASSSYTGELFF. The V and J genes are TRBV5-6 and TRBJ2-2; D remains ambiguous. This CDR3 spans 12 amino acids. Germline-derived CDR1 and CDR2 are SGHDT and YYEEEE. Trimming shortened V by 3 bases and J by 3 bases, and 3 bases separated the two germline ends.

This clone was observed a single time. The chain uses TRBV5-6 and TRBJ2-3; 9 bases line up with TRBD1. CDR1 and CDR2 from the germline V gene are SGHDT and YYEEEE. V lost 4 bases to trimming and J lost 7 bases; unmatched junction nucleotides: 4. CDR3 length equals 13 residues. CDR3: CASSLDRGNTQYF. The DNA for the CDR3 is TGTGCCAGCAGCCTGGACAGGGGCAATACGCAGTATTTT.

The chain carries TRBV2 and TRBJ1-5; D is uncertain. The germline V gene encodes CDR1 SNHLY and CDR2 FYNNEI. This CDR3 spans 14 amino acids. V lost 4 bases and J 8 bases, leaving 15 bases between the germline ends. The CDR3 spells CASSGIREIEPQHF. The DNA of the CDR3 is TGTGCCAGCAGTGGTATCCGGGAGATTGAGCCCCAGCATTTT.

CDR3 sequence (DNA): TGCAGCGTTCGACTAGCGGGGCTGGGTGAGACCCAGTACTTC. Translation gives CSVRLAGLGETQYF. The chain combines TRBV29-1 with TRBJ2-5, with 11 bases that match TRBD2. The CDR3 sequence is 14 residues long. CDR1 and CDR2 (germline): SQVTM, ANQGSEA. Losses at the gene ends were 5 bases for V and 5 bases for J; bases not matched to a gene: 7. The whole variable domain, filled in from reference TRBV29-1 and TRBJ2-5, reads SAVISQKPSRDICQRGTSLTIQCQVDSQVTMMFWYRQQPGQSLTLIATANQGSEATYESGFVIDKFPISRPNLTFSTLTVSNMSPEDSSIYLCSVRLAGLGETQYFGPGTRLLVL.

CDR3 bases: TGTGCCAGCAGTTCCTCCTATACGCAGTATTTT. Its translation: CASSSSYTQYF. The rearrangement joins TRBV25-1 to TRBJ2-3; D is unclear. The germline V and J ends were trimmed by 5 bases and 7 bases, with 7 bases remaining between them. The CDR3 is made up of 11 amino acids. Germline V gene lookup returns CDR1 MGHDK and CDR2 SYGVNS. The full variable domain, in which reference TRBV25-1 and TRBJ2-3 provide the parts outside the CDR3, is EADIYQTPRYLVIGTGKKITLECSQTMGHDKMYWYQQDPGMELHLIHYSYGVNSTEKGDLSSESTVSRIRTEHFPLTLESARPSHTSQYLCASSSSYTQYFGPGTRLTVL.

The V and J genes are TRBV7-9 and TRBJ2-4; 9 positions agree with TRBD1. CDR3 size: 16 residues. Germline CDR1 SEHNR, CDR2 FQNEAQ (reference sequence). Trimming took 4 bases from V and 2 from J; bases not matched to a gene: 6. The CDR3 DNA reads as TGTGCCAGCAGCTCCCGGACAGGGGCAACCAAAAACATTCAGTACTTC. Protein: CASSSRTGATKNIQYF.

The DNA of the CDR3 is TGTGCCAGCAGCCCACTTGAGCCCCAGCCCCAGCATTTT. It translates to CASSPLEPQPQHF. The chain employs TRBV6-6 and TRBJ1-5, with D hard to call. This CDR3 is 13 amino acids long. Trimming removed 6 bases from V and 7 bases from J, with 13 bases in between. Per the germline V gene, CDR1 is MNHNY and CDR2 is SVGAGI (reference sequence).

This CDR3 is CASRQRTGPDPYNEQFF. CDR3 DNA: TGTGCCAGCAGACAAAGAACGGGTCCCGACCCCTACAATGAGCAGTTCTTC. V gene TRBV7-9 combines with J gene TRBJ2-1; D unclear. The CDR3 has 17 amino acids. Trimming cost V 6 bases and J 2 bases, with 20 bases left between them. The germline V gene encodes CDR1 SEHNR and CDR2 FQNEAQ (reference sequence).

The V call is TRBV6-4, the J call TRBJ2-1; D ambiguous. Germline CDR1 reads MRHNA; CDR2 reads SNTAGT. The length of the CDR3 is 15 residues. V gave up 2 bases and J gave up 0 bases, with 8 bases separating them. The chain's CDR3 is CASSDGRSSYNEQFF. For the CDR3, the DNA is TGTGCCAGCAGTGACGGGCGAAGCTCCTACAATGAGCAGTTCTTC.

The chain uses TRBV6-6 and TRBJ2-5; 12 bases agree with TRBD2. V shed 6 bases and J 6 bases; nucleotides not matched to a gene: 8. Germline CDR1 MNHNY, CDR2 SVGAGI (reference sequence). This CDR3 contains 15 residues. The CDR3 protein is CASSPSGGARKTQYF. The CDR3 DNA follows: TGTGCCAGCAGCCCTAGCGGGGGGGCCAGGAAGACCCAGTACTTC.

V and J are TRBV28 and TRBJ2-1; 9 nucleotides align to TRBD1. Germline V gene sequence: CDR1 MDHEN, CDR2 SYDVKM. The CDR3 contains 14 residues. Trimming took 4 bases from V and 2 from J; bases not matched to a gene: 0. The CDR3 DNA is TGTGCCAGCAGTTGGGACAGGGCCTACAATGAGCAGTTCTTC. It specifies CASSWDRAYNEQFF.

V is TRBV28 and J is TRBJ2-7, with D unclear. V lost 6 bases and J 2 bases, leaving 14 bases between the germline ends. This CDR3 has 14 amino acids. Germline V gene sequence: CDR1 MDHEN, CDR2 SYDVKM. In nucleotides, the CDR3 is TGTGCCAGCAGCCTGGGCACGGTAACCTACGAGCAGTACTTC. Translated: CASSLGTVTYEQYF.